These T cell receptor beta chains were read from a single sample in a study of blood T cell repertoires in COVID-19. Sequencing was performed with immunoSEQ multiplex PCR; in TCRdb, only in-frame clones are kept and a portion is missing. There are under 500,000 clones in the sample; more than 85% occur only once, and more than 4% lies in the top ten. Input material: peripheral blood. These receptors all come from a woman in her twenties or thirties with acute or convalescent COVID-19. Both conserved end residues are part of each CDR3. D genes are given only for firm matches. Rows give clone size only sometimes, using once, few, many, or a class for an expanded clone.

clone_size: NA
d_call: NA
j_call: TRBJ1-2
v_call: TRBV6-5
cdr3_nt: TGTGCCAGCAGAGCCCTCTCCCAATTACCCTATGGCTACACCTTC
cdr3_aa: CASRALSQLPYGYTF

clone_size: NA
d_call: TRBD1
j_call: TRBJ2-7
v_call: TRBV6-1
cdr3_nt: TGTGCCAGCAGTGAAGCCGGGACAGGGAACTACGAGCAGTACTTC
cdr3_aa: CASSEAGTGNYEQYF

clone_size: NA
d_call: NA
j_call: TRBJ1-5
v_call: TRBV5-1
cdr3_nt: TGCGCCAGCAGAGAAGGGGTGTCGGGCAATCAGCCCCAGCATTTT
cdr3_aa: CASREGVSGNQPQHF

clone_size: NA
d_call: NA
j_call: TRBJ1-4
v_call: TRBV6-5
cdr3_nt: TGTGCCAGCAGTCAAACAAGGAGAGGTGAAAAACTGTTTTTT
cdr3_aa: CASSQTRRGEKLFF

clone_size: NA
d_call: NA
j_call: TRBJ1-3
v_call: TRBV30
cdr3_nt: TGTGCCTGGAGAGGACTTTACACGAGTCTCCGCGGAAACACCATATATTTT
cdr3_aa: CAWRGLYTSLRGNTIYF

clone_size: few
d_call: NA
j_call: TRBJ2-7
v_call: TRBV5-1
cdr3_nt: TGCGCCAGCAGCTTGGACGGTTTCTACGAGCAGTACTTC
cdr3_aa: CASSLDGFYEQYF

clone_size: NA
d_call: NA
j_call: TRBJ2-1
v_call: TRBV6-5
cdr3_nt: TGTGCCAGCACAGACTCAAGGAGTGAGCAGTTCTTC
cdr3_aa: CASTDSRSEQFF

clone_size: NA
d_call: TRBD2
j_call: TRBJ2-5
v_call: TRBV30
cdr3_nt: TGTGCCTGGGCCTCGGGGGGATTCCAAGAGACCCAGTACTTC
cdr3_aa: CAWASGGFQETQYF

clone_size: NA
d_call: TRBD2
j_call: TRBJ2-3
v_call: TRBV19
cdr3_nt: TGTGCCAGTAGTACTAGCGGGGGGGCCGGAGATACGCAGTATTTT
cdr3_aa: CASSTSGGAGDTQYF

clone_size: NA
d_call: TRBD1
j_call: TRBJ2-1
v_call: TRBV25-1
cdr3_nt: TGTGCCAGCAGTCTAACCGGGACAGGGGTTTTCGATGAGCAGTTCTTC
cdr3_aa: CASSLTGTGVFDEQFF

clone_size: NA
d_call: TRBD1
j_call: TRBJ1-6
v_call: TRBV7-9
cdr3_nt: TGTGCCAGCAGCTGGGACAGGGTGAGAGGTAATTCACCCCTCCACTTT
cdr3_aa: CASSWDRVRGNSPLHF

clone_size: NA
d_call: NA
j_call: TRBJ2-5
v_call: TRBV5-6
cdr3_nt: TGTGCCAGCAGCTTGCCGAAGAGTACTACCGGGGAGTACTTC
cdr3_aa: CASSLPKSTTGEYF

clone_size: NA
d_call: TRBD1
j_call: TRBJ2-5
v_call: TRBV7-9
cdr3_nt: TGTGCCAGCAGCTGGGGACAGGGGGAGCAAGAGACCCAGTACTTC
cdr3_aa: CASSWGQGEQETQYF

clone_size: NA
d_call: NA
j_call: TRBJ1-2
v_call: TRBV6-5
cdr3_nt: TGTGCCAGCAGCACAGAACCCTATGGCTACACCTTC
cdr3_aa: CASSTEPYGYTF

clone_size: NA
d_call: TRBD2
j_call: TRBJ2-5
v_call: TRBV2
cdr3_nt: TGTGCCAGTGTTAGCGGGAATGAAGAGACCCAGTACTTC
cdr3_aa: CASVSGNEETQYF

clone_size: NA
d_call: NA
j_call: TRBJ2-7
v_call: TRBV11-2
cdr3_nt: TGTGCCAGCAGCTTAGGAGGGAACGAGCAGTACTTC
cdr3_aa: CASSLGGNEQYF

clone_size: NA
d_call: NA
j_call: TRBJ2-1
v_call: TRBV9
cdr3_nt: TGTGCCAGCAGCCCCCGTCCCTACAATGAGCAGTTCTTC
cdr3_aa: CASSPRPYNEQFF

clone_size: NA
d_call: NA
j_call: TRBJ2-1
v_call: TRBV11-2
cdr3_nt: TGTGCCAGCAGCCCGATTCGGACAACCTCTTACAATGAGCAGTTCTTC
cdr3_aa: CASSPIRTTSYNEQFF

clone_size: NA
d_call: NA
j_call: TRBJ1-5
v_call: TRBV30
cdr3_nt: TGTGCCTGGAGTGATGGTGTCAGTCAGCCCCAGCATTTT
cdr3_aa: CAWSDGVSQPQHF

clone_size: NA
d_call: TRBD1
j_call: TRBJ1-4
v_call: TRBV30
cdr3_nt: TGTGCCTGCCAACAGGGGGTATACGAAAAACTGTTTTTT
cdr3_aa: CACQQGVYEKLFF